Listed here are 26 T cell receptor beta chains from one sample, sequenced in a study of blood T cell repertoires in COVID-19. Assay: immunoSEQ multiplex PCR; the TCRdb copy retains only in-frame clones and omits some. The sample has nearly 95,000 clones, roughly 90% seen once. The sample was peripheral blood. All receptors come from a human donor with active COVID-19. The donor label of this sample is uncertain.

The V gene is TRBV4-1, the J gene TRBJ1-3; D uncertain. Trimming pared 1 base from V and 3 bases from J, leaving 10 bases between. The germline CDR1 and CDR2 sequences are MGHRA and YSYEKL. The CDR3 totals 15 residues. The CDR3 loop reads CASSQGGFFGNTIYF. The CDR3 bases are TGCGCCAGCAGCCAAGGAGGGTTTTTTGGAAACACCATATATTTT.

The chain employs TRBV28 and TRBJ1-1, with a possible D match to TRBD1 (6 bases). The CDR3 totals 13 residues. With 4 bases removed from V and 12 bases from J, the gap between germline ends came to 18 bases. Germline assignment: CDR1 MDHEN and CDR2 SYDVKM. This chain's CDR3 is CASSSTPQGRTFF. CDR3 DNA: TGTGCCAGCAGTTCCACGCCACAGGGTAGAACTTTCTTT.

The chain combines TRBV14 with TRBJ2-7; D gene unclear. V was trimmed by 4 bases and J by 4 bases, leaving 11 bases between them. Germline CDR1 and CDR2: SGHDN and FVKESK. The CDR3 has 13 amino acids. The CDR3 sequence is CASSPRVRYEQYF. The CDR3, as DNA: TGTGCCAGCAGCCCCCGGGTGAGGTACGAGCAGTACTTC.

The chain combines TRBV5-1 with TRBJ2-7; D not certain. The V gene's germline CDR1 is SGHRS and CDR2 YFSETQ. This CDR3 contains 14 residues. V was pared by 1 base and J by 1 base, with 9 bases between. The CDR3 sequence is CASSLFARSYEQYF. CDR3 sequence (DNA): TGCGCCAGCAGCTTGTTTGCCAGGTCCTACGAGCAGTACTTC.

V gene TRBV19 combines with J gene TRBJ2-1, with unresolved D. The V and J ends lost 7 bases and 4 bases respectively, with 17 bases between them. Germline V gene data show CDR1 as LNHDA and CDR2 as SQIVND (reference sequence). The CDR3 is 15 residues long. The CDR3 nucleotides are TGTGCCAGTACCATCCGGCTCGTCGGGTACAATGAGCAGTTCTTC. Translated, it gives CASTIRLVGYNEQFF.

This clone was found once. This sequence joins TRBV9 and TRBJ2-3; 7 bases are a match to TRBD1. J lost 2 bases, V lost 3 bases, and 3 bases had no gene match. The CDR3 runs 14 residues. CDR1 SGDLS and CDR2 YYNGEE come from the germline V gene. As DNA, the CDR3 is TGTGCCAGCAGCGCGACAGGGCACACAGATACGCAGTATTTT. It translates to CASSATGHTDTQYF.

This clone showed up just a few times. The gene calls are TRBV7-9 and TRBJ2-2; 8 bases are a match to TRBD2. Germline assignment: CDR1 SEHNR and CDR2 FQNEAQ (reference sequence). V shed 2 bases, J shed 4 bases, and the junction held 6 bases outside the gene matches. The CDR3 is 16 residues long. The CDR3 loop is CASSLSPGGVTGELFF. CDR3 bases: TGTGCCAGCAGCTTATCCCCGGGAGGGGTCACCGGGGAGCTGTTTTTT.

Note on this clone: In the same sample, other DNA sequences code for this CDR3. The V gene is TRBV29-1, the J gene TRBJ2-3; 9 nucleotides line up with TRBD1. Germline V CDR1 and CDR2: SQVTM, ANQGSEA. Trimming cost V 1 base and J 0 bases; bases outside gene matches: 2. The CDR3 sequence is 15 residues long. CDR3 nucleotide sequence: TGCAGCGTTGAAGGGGGACAGGGTAGCACAGATACGCAGTATTTT. Its protein product is CSVEGGQGSTDTQYF.

The rearrangement joins TRBV6-2 or TRBV6-3 to TRBJ1-1; no reliable D call. The germline gives CDR1 MNHEY, CDR2 SVGEGT. The CDR3 covers 15 residues. The V end was cut by 0 bases, the J end by 1 base, with 9 bases between. In DNA form, the CDR3 reads TGTGCCAGCAGTTACTCGATTCCAGGGAACACTGAAGCTTTCTTT. This encodes CASSYSIPGNTEAFF.

The chain joins TRBV18 to TRBJ1-5; 7 bases match TRBD1. The CDR3 is made up of 16 amino acids. The germline gives CDR1 KGHSH, CDR2 LQKENI. J gave up 2 bases and V 3 bases, and 7 bases lay outside the gene matches. CDR3 DNA: TGTGCCAGCTCACCGCAGGGGGGAGGTGGCAATCAGCCCCAGCATTTT. As protein: CASSPQGGGGNQPQHF.

This chain uses TRBV19 with TRBJ1-2; 10 bases match TRBD1. The CDR3 sequence is 17 residues long. Trimming at V came to 4 bases and at J to 2 bases, leaving 10 bases not matched to a gene. From germline, CDR1 is LNHDA and CDR2 SQIVND (reference sequence). The CDR3 DNA follows: TGTGCCAGTAGTACGCGGACAGGGGGGCCAGGAAACTATGGCTACACCTTC. This codes for CASSTRTGGPGNYGYTF. The full variable domain, rest sourced from reference TRBV19 and TRBJ1-2, is DGGITQSPKYLFRKEGQNVTLSCEQNLNHDAMYWYRQDPGQGLRLIYYSQIVNDFQKGDIAEGYSVSREKKESFPLTVTSAQKNPTAFYLCASSTRTGGPGNYGYTFGSGTRLTVV.

The rearrangement joins TRBV4-3 to TRBJ2-3; TRBD2 aligns across 9 bases. CDR3 length: 16 amino acids. CDR1 is LGHNA, CDR2 YSLEER, per germline. The junction had 7 bases not matched to a gene; V was cut back by 0 bases and J by 6 bases. CDR3 DNA: TGCGCCAGCAGCCAAGATTCAGCGGGGGGCCTTGATACGCAGTATTTT. This gives the protein CASSQDSAGGLDTQYF.

V and J are TRBV9 and TRBJ2-3; 8 bases agree with TRBD1. Germline V CDR1 and CDR2: SGDLS, YYNGEE. The junction had 12 bases not matched to a gene; V was cut back by 3 bases and J by 0 bases. The CDR3 covers 18 residues. The CDR3 nucleotides read TGTGCCAGCAGCGCCCGTAGTGGACAGGGCCCTAGCACAGATACGCAGTATTTT. Its translation is CASSARSGQGPSTDTQYF.

This sequence joins TRBV16 and TRBJ2-7, with TRBD1 identical over 7 bases. The V gene end was trimmed by 0 bases and the J gene end by 6 bases; junction bases not matched to a gene: 11. The CDR3 spans 16 residues. Germline CDR1 and CDR2: KGHSY and FQNENV. The CDR3 DNA sequence: TGTGCCAGCAGCCAATCGGCCACGCAAGGGGGCAGCGAGCAGTACTTC. Its translation: CASSQSATQGGSEQYF.

The chain is built from TRBV28 and TRBJ1-5, with D possibly being TRBD1 (5 bases). Deletions cut 1 base from V and 4 bases from J, with 14 bases between. This CDR3 is 16 amino acids long. The V gene's germline CDR1 is MDHEN and CDR2 SYDVKM. The CDR3 spells CASSLSFQGRNQPQHF. CDR3 DNA sequence: TGTGCCAGCAGTTTATCGTTCCAGGGTCGGAATCAGCCCCAGCATTTT.

V is TRBV7-9 and J is TRBJ2-6, with D possibly TRBD2 on 5 matching bases. Germline V gene lookup returns CDR1 SEHNR and CDR2 FQNEAQ (reference sequence). V was shortened by 7 bases and J by 0 bases, with 13 bases between the two germline ends. This CDR3 comprises 16 residues. The CDR3 DNA sequence: TGTGCCAGCAACCGAGACGGGGACTCTGGGGCCAACGTCCTGACTTTC. Translating it yields CASNRDGDSGANVLTF.

J is TRBJ1-5 and V is TRBV19, with D possibly TRBD1 on 6 matching bases. CDR1 is LNHDA, CDR2 SQIVND, per germline (reference sequence). V lost 5 bases and J lost 2, with 16 bases in between. The CDR3 length is 16 residues. Here the CDR3 reads CASSPWVGGGNQPQHF. CDR3 nucleotides: TGTGCCAGTAGTCCCTGGGTTGGGGGCGGCAATCAGCCCCAGCATTTT.

The CDR3 protein is CASSISSGGSYEQYF. DNA of the CDR3: TGTGCCAGTAGTATTTCCTCGGGGGGGAGTTACGAGCAGTACTTC. This chain connects TRBV19 to TRBJ2-7; 8 positions match TRBD2. Germline V gene lookup returns CDR1 LNHDA and CDR2 SQIVND (reference sequence). CDR3 size: 15 residues. With 3 bases clipped from V and 4 bases from J, the junction kept 8 bases outside the gene matches.

The chain employs TRBV28 and TRBJ1-2; TRBD1 agrees at 11 bases. Per the germline V gene, CDR1 is MDHEN and CDR2 is SYDVKM. J gave up 4 bases and V 7 bases, and 8 bases lay outside the gene matches. This CDR3 is built from 15 residues. Written as DNA, the CDR3 is TGTGCCAGCATTCCGGGCGGGACAGGGGGCTATGGCTACACCTTC. It encodes CASIPGGTGGYGYTF.

This chain uses TRBV4-3 with TRBJ2-2; D is unresolved. Germline-derived CDR1 and CDR2 are LGHNA and YSLEER. CDR3 length equals 15 residues. Trimming cost V 3 bases and J 3 bases, with 11 bases left between them. CDR3 nucleotide sequence: TGCGCCAGCAGCCATCGTGAGGCGGACACCGGGGAGCTGTTTTTT. Its protein product is CASSHREADTGELFF.

In nucleotides, the CDR3 is TGTGCCAGCAGCTTGTGGGGGGGAAACACTGAAGCTTTCTTT. This sequence encodes CASSLWGGNTEAFF. The chain combines TRBV5-6 with TRBJ1-1; a possible D gene is TRBD1 (5 bases). Germline V gene sequence: CDR1 SGHDT, CDR2 YYEEEE. Trimming pared 1 base from V and 2 bases from J, leaving 9 bases between. CDR3 length equals 14 residues.

V gene TRBV4-2 combines with J gene TRBJ2-3; a possible D gene is TRBD1 (5 bases). Germline lookup yields CDR1 LGHNA and CDR2 YNFKEQ. V was shortened by 1 base and J by 0 bases, with 11 bases between the two germline ends. The CDR3 is 16 amino acids. The CDR3 DNA is TGTGCCAGCAGCCAAGCCCAGGGTTCAAGCACAGATACGCAGTATTTT. As protein: CASSQAQGSSTDTQYF.

The rearrangement uses TRBV6-5 and TRBJ2-5, with TRBD1 matching over 8 bases. The CDR3 is 15 amino acids. Per germline, CDR1 MNHEY and CDR2 SVGAGI. J gave up 4 bases and V 8 bases, and 12 bases lay outside the gene matches. This CDR3 reads CASPAPDRVRETQYF. As DNA, the CDR3 is TGTGCCAGCCCCGCGCCGGACAGGGTTCGAGAGACCCAGTACTTC.

This clone was seen only once. The chain recombines TRBV6-5 with TRBJ1-1, with 8 positions matching TRBD1. Germline assignment: CDR1 MNHEY and CDR2 SVGAGI. The CDR3 runs 15 residues. The V and J ends lost 2 bases and 4 bases, in that order; junction bases with no gene match: 6. In DNA form, the CDR3 reads TGTGCCAGCAGTTACGGAACAGGGGGTGGCACTGAAGCTTTCTTT. This sequence encodes CASSYGTGGGTEAFF.

Regarding this clone: At one boundary the junction diverges from the germline segment, which might be a read error. V is TRBV7-7 and J is TRBJ2-1, with D tentatively TRBD2 (6 bases). Germline V gene sequence: CDR1 SSHAT, CDR2 FNYEAQ (reference sequence). This CDR3 is built from 16 residues. The CDR3 sequence: CASSLELAAPYNEQFF. The CDR3 bases are TGTGCTAGCAGCTTAGAACTAGCAGCCCCCTACAATGAGCAGTTCTTC.

The gene calls are TRBV10-3 and TRBJ1-1; TRBD1 aligns across 8 bases. The germline V gene has CDR1 ENHRY and CDR2 SYGVKD. The CDR3 contains 15 residues. V lost 4 bases, J lost 0 bases, and 4 bases stayed unmatched. The CDR3 reads CAISARQGMNTEAFF. The CDR3 nucleotides are TGTGCCATCAGTGCCCGACAGGGGATGAACACTGAAGCTTTCTTT.